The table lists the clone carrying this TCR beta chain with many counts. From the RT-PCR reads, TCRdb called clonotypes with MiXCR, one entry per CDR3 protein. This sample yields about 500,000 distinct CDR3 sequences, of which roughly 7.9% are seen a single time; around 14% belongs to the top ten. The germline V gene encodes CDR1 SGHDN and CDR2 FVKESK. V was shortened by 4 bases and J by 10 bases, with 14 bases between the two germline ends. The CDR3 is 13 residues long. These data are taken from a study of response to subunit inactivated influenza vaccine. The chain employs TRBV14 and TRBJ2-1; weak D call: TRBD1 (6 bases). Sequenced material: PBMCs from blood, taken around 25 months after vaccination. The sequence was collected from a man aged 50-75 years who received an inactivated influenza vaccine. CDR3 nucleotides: TGTGCCAGCAGCCCATTCAGGGGCGGCGAGCAGTTCTTC. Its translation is CASSPFRGGEQFF.